This is a list of T cell receptor beta chains from one sample in a study of T cell responses to AZD1222 COVID-19 vaccine. Sequencing used immunoSEQ multiplex PCR; TCRdb keeps in-frame clones, though not all of them. The sample records over 150,000 clones, under 95% being singletons. This sample comprised peripheral blood, obtained on day 0 of AZD1222 vaccination. These receptors came from an adult in good health. CDR3s include the opening cysteine and the closing phenylalanine or tryptophan. The D gene is left open where the match is weak. Part of the rows lack a size; the others show once, few, many or a class for expanded clones.

D gene	J gene	V gene	clone size	CDR3 protein	CDR3 DNA
NA	TRBJ1-1	TRBV7-2	once	CASSLASGNTEAFF	TGTGCCAGCAGCTTAGCGAGCGGAAACACTGAAGCTTTCTTT
NA	TRBJ2-2	TRBV5-5	NA	CASSFGQGGTGELFF	TGTGCCAGCAGCTTTGGGCAGGGAGGCACCGGGGAGCTGTTTTTT
TRBD1	TRBJ1-2	TRBV27	NA	CASSLSPWDRIYGYTF	TGTGCCAGCAGTTTATCACCGTGGGACAGGATCTATGGCTACACCTTC
TRBD1	TRBJ1-6	TRBV19	NA	CASSITGEESPLHF	TGTGCCAGTAGTATCACAGGGGAGGAATCACCCCTCCACTTT
TRBD1	TRBJ2-1	TRBV5-5	NA	CASSLATTGGGYYNEQFF	TGTGCCAGCAGCTTGGCGACGACAGGGGGCGGCTACTACAATGAGCAGTTCTTC
NA	TRBJ1-2	TRBV19	many	CASSIRGGGYTF	TGTGCCAGTAGTATCCGGGGCGGGGGCTACACCTTC
TRBD1	TRBJ1-1	TRBV18	NA	CASSERQGGTNTEAFF	TGTGCCAGCTCAGAAAGGCAGGGGGGGACGAACACTGAAGCTTTCTTT
NA	TRBJ2-1	TRBV7-3	once	CASSPSSTGLGQFF	TGTGCCAGCAGCCCAAGCTCAACAGGGTTGGGGCAGTTCTTC
NA	TRBJ1-1	TRBV7-9	NA	CASSLGQVGTAFF	TGTGCCAGCAGCTTAGGACAGGTGGGGACGGCTTTCTTT
NA	TRBJ2-1	TRBV28	NA	CASSPPTRGPYNEQFF	TGTGCCAGCAGTCCGCCTACTAGGGGTCCCTACAATGAGCAGTTCTTC
TRBD1	TRBJ1-1	TRBV19	few	CATEGQGVTEAFF	TGTGCCACCGAGGGACAGGGAGTCACTGAAGCTTTCTTT
NA	TRBJ1-4	TRBV21-1	NA	CASPRGGVATATNEKLFF	TGTGCCAGCCCTCGGGGAGGGGTGGCGACTGCAACTAATGAAAAACTGTTTTTT